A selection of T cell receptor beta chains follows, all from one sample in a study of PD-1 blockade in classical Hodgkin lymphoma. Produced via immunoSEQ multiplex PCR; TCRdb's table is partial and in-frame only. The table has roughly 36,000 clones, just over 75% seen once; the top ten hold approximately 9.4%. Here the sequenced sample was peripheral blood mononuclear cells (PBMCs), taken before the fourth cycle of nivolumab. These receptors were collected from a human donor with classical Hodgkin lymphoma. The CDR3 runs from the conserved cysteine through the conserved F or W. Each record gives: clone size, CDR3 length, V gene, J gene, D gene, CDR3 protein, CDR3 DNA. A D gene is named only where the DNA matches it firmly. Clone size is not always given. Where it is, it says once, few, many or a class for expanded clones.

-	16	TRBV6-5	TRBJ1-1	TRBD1	CASSYSRTGGFVVAFF	TGTGCCAGCAGTTACTCGCGGACAGGTGGTTTCGTTGTAGCTTTCTTT
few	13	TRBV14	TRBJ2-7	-	CASSHGGSYEQYF	TGTGCCAGCAGCCATGGGGGATCCTACGAGCAGTACTTC
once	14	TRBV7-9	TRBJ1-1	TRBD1	CASSPRTGRTEAFF	TGTGCCAGCAGCCCCAGGACAGGGAGGACTGAAGCTTTCTTT
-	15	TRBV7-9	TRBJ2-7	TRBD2	CASSSAGSTVYEQYF	TGTGCCAGCAGCTCAGCGGGGTCCACTGTGTACGAGCAGTACTTC
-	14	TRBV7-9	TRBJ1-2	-	CASSPAGGRDGYTF	TGTGCCAGCAGCCCAGCCGGTGGGAGGGATGGCTACACCTTC
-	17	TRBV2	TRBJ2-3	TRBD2	CASSEFRLAGSTDTQYF	TGTGCCAGCAGTGAATTTCGCCTAGCGGGGAGCACAGATACGCAGTATTTT
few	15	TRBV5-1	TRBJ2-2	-	CASSSLGQVSGELFF	TGCGCCAGCAGCTCCCTCGGCCAGGTGTCCGGGGAGCTGTTTTTT
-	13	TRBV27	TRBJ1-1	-	CASAKVLGTEAFF	TGTGCCAGCGCGAAGGTTTTGGGCACTGAAGCTTTCTTT
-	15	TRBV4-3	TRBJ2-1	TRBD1	CASSQGQGAYNEQFF	TGCGCCAGCAGCCAAGGACAGGGGGCCTACAATGAGCAGTTCTTC
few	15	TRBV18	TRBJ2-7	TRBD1	CASSPAGGIAYEQYF	TGTGCCAGCTCACCAGCAGGGGGCATTGCCTACGAGCAGTACTTC
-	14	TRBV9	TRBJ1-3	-	CASSGSFSGNTIYF	TGTGCCAGCAGCGGAAGTTTCTCTGGAAACACCATATATTTT
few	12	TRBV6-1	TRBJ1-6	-	CASSEVSGTLHF	TGTGCCAGCAGTGAAGTATCAGGGACCCTCCACTTT
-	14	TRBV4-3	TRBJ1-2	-	CASSQDFGISAYTF	TGCGCCAGCAGCCAAGACTTTGGCATATCGGCCTACACCTTC
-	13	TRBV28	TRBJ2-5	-	CASSYPHGETQYF	TGTGCCAGCAGTTACCCCCATGGGGAGACCCAGTACTTC
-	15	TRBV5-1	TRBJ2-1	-	CASSQTSVGGHEQFF	TGCGCCAGCAGCCAAACTAGCGTCGGGGGGCATGAGCAGTTCTTC
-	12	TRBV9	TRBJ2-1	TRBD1	CASSSTGEEQFF	TGTGCCAGCAGCTCTACAGGGGAAGAGCAGTTCTTC
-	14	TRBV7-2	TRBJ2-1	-	CASSPRRPYNEQFF	TGTGCCAGCAGCCCACGTCGGCCGTACAATGAGCAGTTCTTC
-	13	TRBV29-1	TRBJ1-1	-	CSVEAMGFTEAFF	TGCAGCGTTGAAGCCATGGGGTTCACTGAAGCTTTCTTT
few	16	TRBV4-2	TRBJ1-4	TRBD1	CASSPGQGFDNEKLFF	TGTGCCAGCAGCCCGGGACAGGGGTTTGATAATGAAAAACTGTTTTTT
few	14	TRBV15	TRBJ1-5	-	CATSPTVTDQPQHF	TGTGCCACCAGCCCGACAGTAACGGATCAGCCCCAGCATTTT
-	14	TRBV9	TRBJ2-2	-	CASSVVGNTGELFF	TGTGCCAGCAGCGTAGTGGGGAACACCGGGGAGCTGTTTTTT
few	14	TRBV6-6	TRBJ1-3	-	CASSPGSAGNTIYF	TGTGCCAGCAGCCCAGGTTCTGCCGGAAACACCATATATTTT
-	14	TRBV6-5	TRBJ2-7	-	CASTLKAGRREQYF	TGTGCCAGCACTTTGAAGGCAGGGAGGCGCGAGCAGTACTTC
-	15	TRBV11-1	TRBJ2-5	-	CASSLGAGQGETQYF	TGTGCCAGCAGCTTAGGGGCGGGGCAGGGAGAGACCCAGTACTTC
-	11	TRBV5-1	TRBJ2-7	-	CASKLGSEQYF	TGCGCCAGTAAGCTTGGGTCCGAGCAGTACTTC
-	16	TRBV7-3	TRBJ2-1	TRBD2	CASSRQTSGARNEQFF	TGTGCCAGCAGCCGCCAGACTAGCGGGGCACGGAATGAGCAGTTCTTC
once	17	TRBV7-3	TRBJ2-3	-	CASSLSGWGASTDTQYF	TGTGCCAGCAGCTTAAGTGGGTGGGGGGCCTCCACAGATACGCAGTATTTT
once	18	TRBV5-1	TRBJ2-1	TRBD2	CASSLLFLAGAIPNEQFF	TGCGCCAGCAGCTTGCTTTTCCTAGCGGGGGCTATTCCCAATGAGCAGTTCTTC
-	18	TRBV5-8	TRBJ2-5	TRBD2	CASSSGTSGGAIRETQYF	TGTGCCAGCAGCTCCGGGACTAGCGGGGGGGCCATTAGAGAGACCCAGTACTTC
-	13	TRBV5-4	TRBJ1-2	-	CASSFGGLGGYTF	TGTGCCAGCAGCTTTGGAGGCTTAGGGGGCTACACCTTC
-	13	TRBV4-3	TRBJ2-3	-	CASSQGAIDTQYF	TGCGCCAGCAGCCAGGGCGCGATAGATACGCAGTATTTT
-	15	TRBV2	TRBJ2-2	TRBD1	CASSTQGARSGELFF	TGTGCCAGCTCCACACAGGGGGCGCGGAGCGGGGAGCTGTTTTTT